This paragraph reports one T cell receptor beta chain. What it recognizes is unknown. The data stem from a study of Graves' ophthalmopathy and Graves' hyperthyroidism. CDR3 regions of TCR beta were amplified from RNA transcripts. Following a first-round RT-PCR that used HTBI primers, a second-round multiplex PCR was carried out. A single record per CDR3 protein comes from TCRdb applying MiXCR to the multiplex PCR reads. The sample has about 740,000 distinct CDR3 sequences, around 40% seen once. It was from more than 9 ml of fresh peripheral blood that the PBMCs came. Study results and limitations: Among thyroid clonotypes expanded above 0.001 frequency, most also appeared in blood. The study's model predicted ophthalmopathy progression at 70.59% sensitivity and about 78% specificity.

The sequenced sample consisted of peripheral blood. The receptor was derived from an adult man with Graves' ophthalmopathy.

In DNA form, the CDR3 reads TGTGCCAGCAGCTTAGAGGGACGGACTTTCTCTGGGGCCAACGTCCTGACTTTC. Protein product: CASSLEGRTFSGANVLTF. The chain is built from TRBV11-2 and TRBJ2-6; D may be TRBD1 or TRBD2 (5 bases each). From germline, CDR1 is SGHAT and CDR2 FQNNGV. Trimming removed 0 bases from V and 0 bases from J, with 12 bases in between. This CDR3 contains 18 residues. The whole variable domain, remainder taken from reference TRBV11-2 and TRBJ2-6, is EAGVAQSPRYKIIEKRQSVAFWCNPISGHATLYWYQQILGQGPKLLIQFQNNGVVDDSQLPKDRFSAERLKGVDSTLKIQPAKLEDSAVYLCASSLEGRTFSGANVLTFGAGSRLTVL.